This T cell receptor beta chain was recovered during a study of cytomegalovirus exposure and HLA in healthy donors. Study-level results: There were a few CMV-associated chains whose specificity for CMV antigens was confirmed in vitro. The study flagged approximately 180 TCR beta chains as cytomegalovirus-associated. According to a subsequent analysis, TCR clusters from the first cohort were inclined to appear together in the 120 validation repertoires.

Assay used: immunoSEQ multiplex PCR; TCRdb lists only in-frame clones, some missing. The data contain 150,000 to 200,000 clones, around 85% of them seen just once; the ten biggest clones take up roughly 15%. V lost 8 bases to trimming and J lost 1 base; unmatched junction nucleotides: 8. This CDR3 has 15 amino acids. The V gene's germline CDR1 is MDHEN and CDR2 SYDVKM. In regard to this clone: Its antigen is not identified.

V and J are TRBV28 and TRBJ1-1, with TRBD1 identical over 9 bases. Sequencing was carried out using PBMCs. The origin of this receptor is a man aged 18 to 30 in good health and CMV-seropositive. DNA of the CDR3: TGTGCCAGCCCCGATCCGGGACAGGGGAACACTGAAGCTTTCTTT. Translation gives CASPDPGQGNTEAFF.